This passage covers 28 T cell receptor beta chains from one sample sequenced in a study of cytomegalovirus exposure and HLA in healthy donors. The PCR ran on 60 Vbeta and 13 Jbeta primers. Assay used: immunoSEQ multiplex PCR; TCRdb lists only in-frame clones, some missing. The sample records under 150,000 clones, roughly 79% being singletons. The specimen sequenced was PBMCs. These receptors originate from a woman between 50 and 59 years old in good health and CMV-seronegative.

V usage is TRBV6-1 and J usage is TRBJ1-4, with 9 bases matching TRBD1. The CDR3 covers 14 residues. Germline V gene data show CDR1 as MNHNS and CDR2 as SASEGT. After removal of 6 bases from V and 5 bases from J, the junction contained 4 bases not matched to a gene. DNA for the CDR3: TGTGCCAGCAGGACCGGGACAGGGAATGAAAAACTGTTTTTT. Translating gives CASRTGTGNEKLFF.

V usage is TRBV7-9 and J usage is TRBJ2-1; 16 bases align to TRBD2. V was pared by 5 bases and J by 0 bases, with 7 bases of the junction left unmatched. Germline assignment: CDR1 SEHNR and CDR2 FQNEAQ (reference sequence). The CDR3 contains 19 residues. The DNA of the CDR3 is TGTGCCAGCAGCAAAGGGGGACTAGCGGGAGGGCTCTCCTACAATGAGCAGTTCTTC. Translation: CASSKGGLAGGLSYNEQFF.

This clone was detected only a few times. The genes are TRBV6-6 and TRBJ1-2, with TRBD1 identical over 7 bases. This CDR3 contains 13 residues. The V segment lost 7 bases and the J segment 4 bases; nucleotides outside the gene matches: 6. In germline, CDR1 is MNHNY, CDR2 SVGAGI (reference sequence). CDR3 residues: CASKLEGAYGYTF. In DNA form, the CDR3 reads TGTGCCAGCAAATTAGAGGGGGCCTATGGCTACACCTTC.

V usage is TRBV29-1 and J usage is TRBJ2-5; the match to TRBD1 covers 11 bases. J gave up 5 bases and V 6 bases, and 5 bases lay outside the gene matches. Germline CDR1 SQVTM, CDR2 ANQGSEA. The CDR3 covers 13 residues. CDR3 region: CSVGQGAVETQYF. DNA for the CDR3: TGCAGCGTCGGACAGGGGGCCGTGGAGACCCAGTACTTC.

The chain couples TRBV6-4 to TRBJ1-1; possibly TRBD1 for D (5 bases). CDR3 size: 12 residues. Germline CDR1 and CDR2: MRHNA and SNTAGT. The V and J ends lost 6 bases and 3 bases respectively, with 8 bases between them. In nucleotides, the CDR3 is TGTGCCAGCAGGGGAGGGGACACTGAAGCTTTCTTT. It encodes CASRGGDTEAFF.

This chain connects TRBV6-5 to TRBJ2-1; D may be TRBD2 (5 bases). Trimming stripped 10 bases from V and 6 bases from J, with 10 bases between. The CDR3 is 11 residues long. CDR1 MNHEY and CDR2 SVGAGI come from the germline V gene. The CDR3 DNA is TGTGCCACCGCGAGGGTCAATGAGCAGTTCTTC. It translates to CATARVNEQFF.

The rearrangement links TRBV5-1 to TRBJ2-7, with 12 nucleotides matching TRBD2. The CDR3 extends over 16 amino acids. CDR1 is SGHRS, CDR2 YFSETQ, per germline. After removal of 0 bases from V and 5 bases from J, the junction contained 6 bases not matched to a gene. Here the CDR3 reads CASSLEGLAGSDEQYF. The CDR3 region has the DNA TGCGCCAGCAGCTTGGAAGGACTAGCGGGATCGGACGAGCAGTACTTC. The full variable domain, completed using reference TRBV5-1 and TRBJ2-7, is KAGVTQTPRYLIKTRGQQVTLSCSPISGHRSVSWYQQTPGQGLQFLFEYFSETQRNKGNFPGRFSGRQFSNSRSEMNVSTLELGDSALYLCASSLEGLAGSDEQYFGPGTRLTVT.

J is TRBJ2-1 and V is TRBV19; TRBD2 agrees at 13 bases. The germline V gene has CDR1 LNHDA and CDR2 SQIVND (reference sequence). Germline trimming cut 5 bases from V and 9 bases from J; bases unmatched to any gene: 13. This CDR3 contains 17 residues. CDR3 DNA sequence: TGTGCCAGTAGTTCGAGTCACGGACTAGCGGGAGCGAGTGAGCAGTTCTTC. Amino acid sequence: CASSSSHGLAGASEQFF.

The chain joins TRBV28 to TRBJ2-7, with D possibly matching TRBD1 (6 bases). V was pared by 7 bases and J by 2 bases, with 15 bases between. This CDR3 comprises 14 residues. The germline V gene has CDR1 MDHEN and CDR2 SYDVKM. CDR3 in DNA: TGTGCCAGCAACATACAGGGTACGACCTACGAGCAGTACTTC. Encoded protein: CASNIQGTTYEQYF. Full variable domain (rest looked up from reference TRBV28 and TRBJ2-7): DVKVTQSSRYLVKRTGEKVFLECVQDMDHENMFWYRQDPGLGLRLIYFSYDVKMKEKGDIPEGYSVSREKKERFSLILESASTNQTSMYLCASNIQGTTYEQYFGPGTRLTVT.

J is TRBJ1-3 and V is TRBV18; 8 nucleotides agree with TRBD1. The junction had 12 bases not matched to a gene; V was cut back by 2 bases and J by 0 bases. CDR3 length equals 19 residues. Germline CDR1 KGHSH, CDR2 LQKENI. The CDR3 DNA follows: TGTGCCAGCTCACCAAAAGGGGCCGGGACAGGCGGCTCTGGAAACACCATATATTTT. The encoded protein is CASSPKGAGTGGSGNTIYF. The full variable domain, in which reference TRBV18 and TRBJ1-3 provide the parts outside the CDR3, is NAGVMQNPRHLVRRRGQEARLRCSPMKGHSHVYWYRQLPEEGLKFMVYLQKENIIDESGMPKERFSAEFPKEGPSILRIQQVVRGDSAAYFCASSPKGAGTGGSGNTIYFGEGSWLTVV.

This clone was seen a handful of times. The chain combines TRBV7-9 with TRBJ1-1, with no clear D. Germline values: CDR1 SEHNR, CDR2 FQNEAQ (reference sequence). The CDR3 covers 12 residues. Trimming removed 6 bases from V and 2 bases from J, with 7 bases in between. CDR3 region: CASRLINTEAFF. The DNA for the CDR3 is TGTGCCAGCAGACTGATCAACACTGAAGCTTTCTTT.

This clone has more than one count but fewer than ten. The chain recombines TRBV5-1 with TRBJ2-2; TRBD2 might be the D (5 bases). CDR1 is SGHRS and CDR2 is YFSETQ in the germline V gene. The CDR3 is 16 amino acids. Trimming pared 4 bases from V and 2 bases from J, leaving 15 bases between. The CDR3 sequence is CASSERPGLNTGELFF. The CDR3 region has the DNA TGCGCCAGCAGCGAGAGACCGGGATTAAACACCGGGGAGCTGTTTTTT.

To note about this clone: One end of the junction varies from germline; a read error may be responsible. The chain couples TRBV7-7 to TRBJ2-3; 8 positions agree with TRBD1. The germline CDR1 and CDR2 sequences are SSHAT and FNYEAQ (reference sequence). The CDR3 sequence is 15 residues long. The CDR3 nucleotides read TGTGCTAGCAGCTTGGGGACAGGACACACAGATACGCAGTATTTT. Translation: CASSLGTGHTDTQYF.

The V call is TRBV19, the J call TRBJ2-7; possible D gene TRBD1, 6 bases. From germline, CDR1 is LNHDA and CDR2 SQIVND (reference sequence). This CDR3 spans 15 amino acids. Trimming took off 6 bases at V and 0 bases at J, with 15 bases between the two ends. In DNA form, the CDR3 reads TGTGCCAGTAGCTCTAATGGGGGCCGCTCCTACGAGCAGTACTTC. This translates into CASSSNGGRSYEQYF.

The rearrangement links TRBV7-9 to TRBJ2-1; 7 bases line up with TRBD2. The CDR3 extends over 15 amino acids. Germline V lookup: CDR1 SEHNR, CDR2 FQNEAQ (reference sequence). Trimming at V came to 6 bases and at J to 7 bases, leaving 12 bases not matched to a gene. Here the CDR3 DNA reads TGTGCCAGCAGGGCCCCTAGCGGCCATCGGAATGAGCAGTTCTTC. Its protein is CASRAPSGHRNEQFF.

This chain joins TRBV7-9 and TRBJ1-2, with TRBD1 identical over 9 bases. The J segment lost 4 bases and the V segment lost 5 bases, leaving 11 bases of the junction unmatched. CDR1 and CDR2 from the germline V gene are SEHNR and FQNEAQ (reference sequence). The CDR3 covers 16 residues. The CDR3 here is CASSHGGQGSSYGYTF. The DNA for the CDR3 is TGTGCCAGCAGCCACGGGGGACAGGGTTCTAGCTATGGCTACACCTTC.

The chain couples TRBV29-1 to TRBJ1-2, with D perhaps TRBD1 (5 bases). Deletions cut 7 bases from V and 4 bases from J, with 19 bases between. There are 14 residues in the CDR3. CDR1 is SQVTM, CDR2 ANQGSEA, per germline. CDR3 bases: TGCAGCGGCTCGACAGTGGATTATTCCTATGGCTACACCTTC. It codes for CSGSTVDYSYGYTF.

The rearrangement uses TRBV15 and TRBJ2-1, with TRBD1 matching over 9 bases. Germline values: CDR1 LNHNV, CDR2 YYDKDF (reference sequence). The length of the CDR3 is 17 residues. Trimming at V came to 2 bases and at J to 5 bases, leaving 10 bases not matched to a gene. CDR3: CATSRPRLDRGHNEQFF. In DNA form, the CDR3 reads TGTGCCACCAGCAGACCCCGGTTGGACAGGGGACACAATGAGCAGTTCTTC.

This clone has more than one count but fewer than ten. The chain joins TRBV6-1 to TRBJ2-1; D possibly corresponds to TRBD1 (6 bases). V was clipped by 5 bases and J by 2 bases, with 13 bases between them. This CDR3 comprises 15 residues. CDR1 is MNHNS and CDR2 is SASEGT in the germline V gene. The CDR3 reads CASSRTGPPYNEQFF. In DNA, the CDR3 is TGTGCCAGCAGTAGAACAGGGCCGCCCTACAATGAGCAGTTCTTC.

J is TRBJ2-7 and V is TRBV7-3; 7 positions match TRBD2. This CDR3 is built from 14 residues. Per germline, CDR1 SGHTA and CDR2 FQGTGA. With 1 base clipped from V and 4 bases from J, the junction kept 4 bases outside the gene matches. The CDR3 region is CASSLSTGGYEQYF. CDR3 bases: TGTGCCAGCAGCTTAAGTACGGGAGGATACGAGCAGTACTTC.

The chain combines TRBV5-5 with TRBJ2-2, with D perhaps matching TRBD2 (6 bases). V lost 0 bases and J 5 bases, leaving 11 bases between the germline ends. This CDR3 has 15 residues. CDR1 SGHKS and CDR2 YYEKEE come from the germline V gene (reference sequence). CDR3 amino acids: CASSLEAGRTGELFF. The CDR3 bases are TGTGCCAGCAGCTTGGAGGCAGGGAGGACCGGGGAGCTGTTTTTT.

CDR3 loop: CASTQGQAVYGYTF. The CDR3 region has the DNA TGTGCCAGCACTCAGGGGCAGGCCGTCTATGGCTACACCTTC. The genes are TRBV28 and TRBJ1-2; TRBD1 might be the D (6 bases). The germline V gene encodes CDR1 MDHEN and CDR2 SYDVKM. This CDR3 has 14 amino acids. The V gene lost 7 bases and the J gene lost 4 bases, with 16 bases spanning the gap.

CDR3 region: CASSRRTPSSGANVLTF. The CDR3 DNA reads as TGCGCCAGCAGCCGACGGACTCCTTCCTCTGGGGCCAACGTCCTGACTTTC. The chain recombines TRBV4-3 with TRBJ2-6; tentative D call: TRBD2 (5 bases). Germline CDR1 is LGHNA and CDR2 is YSLEER. V was shortened by 4 bases and J by 0 bases, with 13 bases between the two germline ends. CDR3 size: 17 residues.

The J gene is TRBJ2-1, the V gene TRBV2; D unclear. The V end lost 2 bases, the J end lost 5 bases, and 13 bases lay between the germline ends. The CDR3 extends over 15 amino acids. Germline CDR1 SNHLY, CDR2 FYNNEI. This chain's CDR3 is CASSELTFGDNEQFF. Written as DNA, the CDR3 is TGTGCCAGCAGTGAATTAACTTTTGGTGACAATGAGCAGTTCTTC.

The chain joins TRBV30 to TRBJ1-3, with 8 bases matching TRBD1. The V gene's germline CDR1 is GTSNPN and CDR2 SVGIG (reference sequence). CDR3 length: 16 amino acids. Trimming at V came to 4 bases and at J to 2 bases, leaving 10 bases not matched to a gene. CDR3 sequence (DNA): TGTGCCTGGAACCGGGGACAGGCGAGAGCTGGAAACACCATATATTTT. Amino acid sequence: CAWNRGQARAGNTIYF. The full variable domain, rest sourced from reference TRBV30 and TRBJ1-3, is SQTIHQWPATLVQPVGSPLSLECTVEGTSNPNLYWYRQAAGRGLQLLFYSVGIGQISSEVPQNLSASRPQDRQFILSSKKLLLSDSGFYLCAWNRGQARAGNTIYFGEGSWLTVV.

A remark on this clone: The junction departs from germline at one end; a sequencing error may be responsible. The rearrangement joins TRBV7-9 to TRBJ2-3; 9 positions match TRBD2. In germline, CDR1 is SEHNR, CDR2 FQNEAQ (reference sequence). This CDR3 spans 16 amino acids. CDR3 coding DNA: TGTTCCAGCAGCTTAGCTAGCGGGATTAGCACAGATACGCAGTATTTT. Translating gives CSSSLASGISTDTQYF.

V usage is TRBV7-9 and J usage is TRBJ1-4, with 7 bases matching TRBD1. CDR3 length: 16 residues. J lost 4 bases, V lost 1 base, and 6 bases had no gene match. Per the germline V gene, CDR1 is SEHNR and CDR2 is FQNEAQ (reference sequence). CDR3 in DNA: TGTGCCAGCAGCTTAGGCCGGGACAGAGGTAATGAAAAACTGTTTTTT. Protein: CASSLGRDRGNEKLFF.

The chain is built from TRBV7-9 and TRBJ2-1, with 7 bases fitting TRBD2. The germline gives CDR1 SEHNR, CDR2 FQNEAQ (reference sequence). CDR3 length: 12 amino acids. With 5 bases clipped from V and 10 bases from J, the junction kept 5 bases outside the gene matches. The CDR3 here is CASSPGTKEQFF. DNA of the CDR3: TGTGCCAGCAGCCCCGGGACTAAGGAGCAGTTCTTC.